Below are 27 T cell receptor beta chains sequenced from a single sample in a study of neurological immune-mediated disorders. TCRdb re-analysed the 5' RACE reads in MiXCR, keeping a single row per CDR3 protein. The sample lists about 59,000 distinct CDR3 sequences; more than 9.5% were seen once. Sequencing was done on a sample of PBMCs. These TCRs come from a woman aged 60 to 75 with HTLV-1-associated myelopathy (HAM/TSP).

This clonotype was counted at least ten times. The J gene is TRBJ1-1, the V gene TRBV5-1; no clear D gene. There are 11 residues in the CDR3. The germline V gene has CDR1 SGHRS and CDR2 YFSETQ. The germline V and J ends were trimmed by 7 bases and 5 bases, with 9 bases remaining between them. The CDR3 here is CASHGETEAFF. CDR3 coding DNA: TGCGCCAGCCATGGGGAGACTGAAGCTTTCTTT.

In its sample, this clonotype was seen many times. The V gene is TRBV7-8, the J gene TRBJ2-3; D unclear. This CDR3 is 15 amino acids long. Germline lookup yields CDR1 SGHVS and CDR2 FQNEAQ. Between the trimmed V and J ends, which lost 2 bases and 0 bases, there was a span of 9 bases. The DNA for the CDR3 is TGTGCCAGCAGCTTATTCCCTTCTAGCACAGATACGCAGTATTTT. Its protein is CASSLFPSSTDTQYF.

The genes are TRBV3-1 and TRBJ2-7; D possibly corresponds to TRBD2 (6 bases). The germline gives CDR1 LGHDT, CDR2 YNNKEL (reference sequence). The CDR3 length is 15 residues. Trimming pared 4 bases from V and 4 bases from J, leaving 17 bases between. CDR3 loop: CASSRGSGNGYEQYF. As DNA, the CDR3 is TGTGCCAGCAGCCGGGGTAGCGGAAATGGGTACGAGCAGTACTTC.

This clonotype was counted at least ten times. This chain connects TRBV27 to TRBJ1-1, with 8 nucleotides matching TRBD1. The CDR3 extends over 17 amino acids. J lost 4 bases, V lost 5 bases, and 15 bases had no gene match. Germline assignment: CDR1 MNHEY and CDR2 SMNVEV (reference sequence). CDR3 region: CASSPQSPGGLGTEAFF. In nucleotides, the CDR3 is TGTGCCAGCAGTCCCCAATCCCCAGGGGGCCTAGGCACTGAAGCTTTCTTT.

This clonotype was counted at least ten times. The rearrangement uses TRBV28 and TRBJ1-2; D gene uncertain. The germline gives CDR1 MDHEN, CDR2 SYDVKM. V was shortened by 4 bases and J by 1 base, with 10 bases between the two germline ends. This CDR3 has 14 residues. CDR3 protein: CASSSPESNYGYTF. The CDR3 nucleotides are TGTGCCAGCAGTTCGCCAGAGAGTAACTATGGCTACACCTTC.

This clonotype was recorded many times. V usage is TRBV19 and J usage is TRBJ2-1; D remains ambiguous. CDR1 and CDR2 from the germline V gene are LNHDA and SQIVND (reference sequence). Trimming pared 1 base from V and 6 bases from J, leaving 13 bases between. CDR3 length equals 15 residues. CDR3 in amino acids: CASSIVGLVGNEQFF. The CDR3 region has the DNA TGTGCCAGTAGTATAGTGGGGTTGGTTGGCAATGAGCAGTTCTTC.

The sample holds many counts of this clonotype. The chain combines TRBV6-5 with TRBJ2-3; D is uncertain. CDR3 length: 14 residues. Germline V CDR1 and CDR2: MNHEY, SVGAGI. V was trimmed by 11 bases and J by 2 bases, leaving 17 bases between them. The CDR3 bases are TGTGCCGTCGGGTCTCGCCGATCCACAGATACGCAGTATTTT. Protein: CAVGSRRSTDTQYF.

The rearrangement links TRBV18 to TRBJ2-7, with D perhaps matching TRBD2 (6 bases). This CDR3 region has 15 residues. CDR1 KGHSH and CDR2 LQKENI come from the germline V gene. Trimming left V 3 bases short and J 0 bases short, with 12 bases between. The DNA for the CDR3 is TGTGCCAGCTCACCCCCTAGCGTTCCCTCCTACGAGCAGTACTTC. Protein sequence: CASSPPSVPSYEQYF.

This chain links TRBV20-1 with TRBJ2-1; D might be TRBD2 (7 bases). Trimming removed 3 bases from V and 6 bases from J, with 30 bases in between. The CDR3 extends over 19 amino acids. Germline CDR1 reads DFQATT; CDR2 reads SNEGSKA (reference sequence). The CDR3 DNA follows: TGCAGTGCTAGTAGCAGAGGGGGGGGGAAGCGGGACCGATTCAATGAGCAGTTCTTC. It codes for CSASSRGGGKRDRFNEQFF.

This clonotype appeared many times. The V gene is TRBV15, the J gene TRBJ2-1; D gene unclear. Germline lookup yields CDR1 LNHNV and CDR2 YYDKDF (reference sequence). This CDR3 comprises 14 residues. V was cut by 6 bases and J by 0 bases, with 9 bases left in between. CDR3 amino acids: CATSVRSSYNEQFF. The CDR3 nucleotides are TGTGCCACCAGTGTGAGAAGCTCCTACAATGAGCAGTTCTTC.

This clonotype was seen at least ten times. This chain joins TRBV5-1 and TRBJ1-1; D is possibly TRBD1 (6 bases). Germline assignment: CDR1 SGHRS and CDR2 YFSETQ. V was trimmed by 4 bases and J by 3 bases, leaving 16 bases between them. The CDR3 length is 15 residues. The CDR3 sequence is CASSPGTSRDTEAFF. In DNA, the CDR3 is TGCGCCAGCAGCCCGGGGACATCCAGAGACACTGAAGCTTTCTTT.

This clonotype was seen ten or more times. The chain employs TRBV7-8 and TRBJ1-5; the D is unclear. Germline assignment: CDR1 SGHVS and CDR2 FQNEAQ. The CDR3 spans 15 residues. Trimming shortened V by 1 base and J by 0 bases, and 7 bases separated the two germline ends. CDR3 sequence reads: CASSLDSHSNQPQHF. CDR3 nucleotides: TGTGCCAGCAGCTTAGACAGTCATAGCAATCAGCCCCAGCATTTT.

This clonotype has a count of ten or more. The chain is built from TRBV5-1 and TRBJ2-2; D perhaps matches TRBD2 (5 bases). V shed 1 base and J shed 14 bases, with 18 bases lying between them. The germline V gene has CDR1 SGHRS and CDR2 YFSETQ. The CDR3 runs 14 residues. In DNA, the CDR3 is TGCGCCAGCAGCTTGTGGGTTGGCGAGGGAAGTCTGTTTTTT. Amino acid sequence: CASSLWVGEGSLFF. The variable domain in full, with the rest retrieved from reference TRBV5-1 and TRBJ2-2, is KAGVTQTPRYLIKTRGQQVTLSCSPISGHRSVSWYQQTPGQGLQFLFEYFSETQRNKGNFPGRFSGRQFSNSRSEMNVSTLELGDSALYLCASSLWVGEGSLFFGEGSRLTVL.

This clonotype was detected many times. The CDR3 DNA follows: TGTGCCGCCAGGAGGGAGACCTACAATGAGCAGTTCTTC. Its protein product is CAARRETYNEQFF. This chain connects TRBV10-3 to TRBJ2-1, with D tentatively TRBD2 (6 bases). The germline V gene has CDR1 ENHRY and CDR2 SYGVKD. This CDR3 contains 13 residues. Between the trimmed V and J ends, which lost 11 bases and 2 bases, there was a span of 13 bases.

This clonotype was detected ten times or more. The chain employs TRBV6-1 and TRBJ1-5, with TRBD1 identical over 10 bases. V trimming: 6 bases; J trimming: 5 bases; junction bases outside the gene matches: 13. Looked up from germline, CDR1 is MNHNS and CDR2 is SASEGT. The CDR3 totals 17 residues. This CDR3 is CASSQKRGGTGDQPQHF. CDR3 DNA: TGTGCCAGCAGCCAGAAGAGGGGGGGGACAGGGGATCAGCCCCAGCATTTT.

The chain combines TRBV29-1 with TRBJ2-4, with no clear D. Germline V gene sequence: CDR1 SQVTM, CDR2 ANQGSEA. The ends were cut back, 7 bases at V and 6 bases at J, with 19 bases in the middle. The CDR3 has 14 residues. The DNA for the CDR3 is TGCAGCGCTAAGCCCGACAACAAGGGAAACATTCAGTACTTC. Its protein is CSAKPDNKGNIQYF.

This clonotype was picked up a small number of times. The V and J genes are TRBV18 and TRBJ1-4; TRBD1 matches at 12 bases. In germline, CDR1 is KGHSH, CDR2 LQKENI. V gave up 1 base and J gave up 3 bases; unmatched junction bases: 0. The CDR3 has 16 residues. Here the CDR3 DNA reads TGTGCCAGCTCACCACGGGACAGGGGGCCTAATGAAAAACTGTTTTTT. This encodes CASSPRDRGPNEKLFF. Full variable domain (outside the CDR3, taken from reference TRBV18 and TRBJ1-4): NAGVMQNPRHLVRRRGQEARLRCSPMKGHSHVYWYRQLPEEGLKFMVYLQKENIIDESGMPKERFSAEFPKEGPSILRIQQVVRGDSAAYFCASSPRDRGPNEKLFFGSGTQLSVL.

This clonotype occurred many times. This chain's CDR3 is CASSLAYRGRSYEQYF. The CDR3 DNA reads TGTGCCAGCAGCTTAGCGTACCGGGGACGTTCCTACGAGCAGTACTTC. The J gene is TRBJ2-7, the V gene TRBV7-9, with D perhaps given as TRBD1 or TRBD2 (5 bases each). Deletions cut 0 bases from V and 1 base from J, with 13 bases between. CDR1 is SEHNR and CDR2 is FQNEAQ in the germline V gene (reference sequence). The CDR3 length is 16 residues.

This clonotype came up many times. The chain recombines TRBV18 with TRBJ2-1; D ambiguous. Germline V CDR1 and CDR2: KGHSH, LQKENI. V lost 2 bases and J lost 0, with 8 bases in between. This CDR3 contains 15 residues. Here the CDR3 reads CASSPMWISYNEQFF. As DNA, the CDR3 is TGTGCCAGCTCACCAATGTGGATCTCCTACAATGAGCAGTTCTTC.

This clonotype was recorded at least ten times. J is TRBJ2-7 and V is TRBV28, with 9 nucleotides matching TRBD2. Trimming cost V 6 bases and J 1 base; bases outside gene matches: 4. This CDR3 is built from 14 residues. Looked up from germline, CDR1 is MDHEN and CDR2 is SYDVKM. The CDR3 reads CASRQTSGSYEQYF. As DNA, the CDR3 is TGTGCCAGCAGACAGACTAGCGGTTCCTACGAGCAGTACTTC. Full variable domain (outside the CDR3, taken from reference TRBV28 and TRBJ2-7): DVKVTQSSRYLVKRTGEKVFLECVQDMDHENMFWYRQDPGLGLRLIYFSYDVKMKEKGDIPEGYSVSREKKERFSLILESASTNQTSMYLCASRQTSGSYEQYFGPGTRLTVT.

At least ten counts were recorded for this clonotype. The DNA for the CDR3 is TGCGCCAGCAGCCCGGACAGGGGCGGGGGGAACACTGAAGCTTTCTTT. Translated: CASSPDRGGGNTEAFF. V gene TRBV5-1 combines with J gene TRBJ1-1; 9 nucleotides match TRBD1. V lost 4 bases and J lost 1; bases outside the gene matches: 8. Germline assignment: CDR1 SGHRS and CDR2 YFSETQ. The CDR3 covers 16 residues.

This clonotype was seen repeatedly, ten times or more. This chain connects TRBV27 to TRBJ2-7; 9 bases line up with TRBD2. Germline V gene sequence: CDR1 MNHEY, CDR2 SMNVEV (reference sequence). The CDR3 spans 15 residues. The trim removed 6 bases at V and 5 bases at J, leaving 11 bases unmatched. For the CDR3, the DNA is TGTGCCAGCAGAAAAAATAGCGGGAGCCGTAACGAGCAGTACTTC. This codes for CASRKNSGSRNEQYF.

The sample holds many counts of this clonotype. The gene calls are TRBV5-5 and TRBJ1-1; D remains unclear. The V end lost 1 base, the J end lost 6 bases, and 7 bases lay between the germline ends. Germline CDR1 SGHKS, CDR2 YYEKEE (reference sequence). The CDR3 spans 12 residues. CDR3 in DNA: TGTGCCAGCAGCTTGTGGGGTGCTGAAGCTTTCTTT. Protein product: CASSLWGAEAFF.

This clonotype was seen a few times. This chain connects TRBV2 to TRBJ1-5, with a tentative D call TRBD1 (6 bases). This CDR3 contains 14 residues. Germline lookup yields CDR1 SNHLY and CDR2 FYNNEI. V lost 0 bases and J 7 bases, leaving 10 bases between the germline ends. CDR3 loop: CASSEAAGEQPQHF. Written as DNA, the CDR3 is TGTGCCAGCAGTGAAGCGGCAGGGGAACAGCCCCAGCATTTT.

This clonotype was recorded at least ten times. The chain employs TRBV28 and TRBJ2-3; D not resolved. The CDR3 consists of 14 residues. Looked up from germline, CDR1 is MDHEN and CDR2 is SYDVKM. V gave up 3 bases and J gave up 0 bases, with 7 bases separating them. The CDR3 DNA sequence: TGTGCCAGCAGTTTCTCGCGGAGCACAGATACGCAGTATTTT. This encodes CASSFSRSTDTQYF. The full variable domain, in which reference TRBV28 and TRBJ2-3 provide the parts outside the CDR3, is DVKVTQSSRYLVKRTGEKVFLECVQDMDHENMFWYRQDPGLGLRLIYFSYDVKMKEKGDIPEGYSVSREKKERFSLILESASTNQTSMYLCASSFSRSTDTQYFGPGTRLTVL.

This clonotype showed up many times. The V call is TRBV9, the J call TRBJ2-2; 13 bases line up with TRBD2. Trimming removed 0 bases from V and 1 base from J; junction bases left unmatched: 0. The length of the CDR3 is 17 residues. Germline CDR1 and CDR2: SGDLS and YYNGEE. CDR3 coding DNA: TGTGCCAGCAGCGTAGGGACTAGCGGGAGGAACACCGGGGAGCTGTTTTTT. Translation: CASSVGTSGRNTGELFF.

This clonotype was recorded at least ten times. The CDR3 protein is CASSLAARSTGELFF. In nucleotides, the CDR3 is TGTGCCAGCAGTTTAGCGGCCCGGAGTACCGGGGAGCTGTTTTTT. This rearrangement joins TRBV12-3 or TRBV12-4 to TRBJ2-2; D uncertain. V was trimmed by 0 bases and J by 5 bases, leaving 10 bases between them. The CDR3 loop spans 15 amino acids.